Listed below are T cell receptor beta chains from one sample, sequenced in a study of control samples from healthy donors and cancer patients. Clones were sequenced by immunoSEQ multiplex PCR, and TCRdb holds only the in-frame ones, with some missing. This table has more than 95,000 clones, approximately 90% appearing once. The specimen was PBMCs. The receptors come from a man in his sixties with lung cancer. Both conserved end residues are part of each CDR3. Fields, in order: J gene, V gene, CDR3 length, CDR3 protein.

TRBJ1-2 | TRBV6-5 | 14 | CASNPGQGNYGYTF
TRBJ2-3 | TRBV2 | 14 | CASTSKDRGDTQYF
TRBJ1-1 | TRBV6-1 | 13 | CASSETRNTEAFF
TRBJ1-2 | TRBV5-1 | 15 | CASSLAFGEGKGYTF
TRBJ2-5 | TRBV6-5 | 13 | CASSYGPSKTQYF
TRBJ1-4 | TRBV9 | 17 | CASSPPGTGGVGEKLFF
TRBJ1-6 | TRBV18 | 15 | CASSGGSSYNSPLHF
TRBJ1-2 | TRBV19 | 14 | CASTRDRQFYGYTF
TRBJ2-7 | TRBV25-1 | 12 | CASSGQGYEQYF
TRBJ1-5 | TRBV5-3 | 16 | CARSLGGPNPREPQHF
TRBJ2-7 | TRBV3-1/TRBV3-2 | 17 | CASSRIMTGRYSYEQYF
TRBJ1-2 | TRBV12-3/TRBV12-4 | 13 | CASSRTGDLGYTF
TRBJ1-5 | TRBV2 | 14 | CASKPFEGYQPQHF
TRBJ2-5 | TRBV7-2 | 13 | CASSLRWGETQYF
TRBJ1-3 | TRBV6-5 | 14 | CASSTGDSGNTIYF
TRBJ2-1 | TRBV29-1 | 13 | CSVNPGVYNEQFF
TRBJ1-1 | TRBV18 | 13 | CASSSGTVLEAFF
TRBJ2-7 | TRBV6-6 | 13 | CASGAGGNYEQYF
TRBJ2-1 | TRBV18 | 15 | CASSPVIGENNEQFF
TRBJ1-2 | TRBV30 | 14 | CAWRGATGNYGYTF
TRBJ2-5 | TRBV20-1 | 11 | CSASHGETQYF
TRBJ1-6 | TRBV6-1 | 16 | CASSVKTGGYNSPLHF
TRBJ1-1 | TRBV5-1 | 14 | CASSLWDANTEAFF
TRBJ2-5 | TRBV7-3 | 17 | CASSQGWDRGRGETQYF
TRBJ2-3 | TRBV5-1 | 16 | CASSLWAAGGTDTQYF
TRBJ1-1 | TRBV30 | 12 | CAWSIASHGAFF
TRBJ2-3 | TRBV5-1 | 11 | CASGGTDTQYF
TRBJ2-7 | TRBV5-1 | 14 | CASSLGGEAYEQYF
TRBJ2-5 | TRBV12-3/TRBV12-4 | 13 | CASSLETSETQYF
TRBJ1-5 | TRBV7-8 | 16 | CASSVDAGLFGQPQHF
TRBJ1-1 | TRBV15 | 12 | CATSRDSSDAFF
TRBJ2-3 | TRBV3-1/TRBV3-2 | 16 | CASSQDLAGNTDTQYF
TRBJ2-6 | TRBV30 | 15 | CAWSVKSSGANVLTF
TRBJ1-1 | TRBV10-3 | 13 | CAITLDLNTEAFF
TRBJ2-4 | TRBV6-1 | 13 | CASSEVYRNIQYF
TRBJ1-2 | TRBV5-4 | 15 | CASSPRSGGAEGYTF
TRBJ2-1 | TRBV7-2 | 14 | CASSLAQLGQEQFF
TRBJ1-1 | TRBV12-3/TRBV12-4 | 12 | CASSDQGAEAFF
TRBJ1-1 | TRBV6-5 | 14 | CASSYFRENTEAFF
TRBJ2-4 | TRBV30 | 15 | CAWSEGSLAKNIQYF
TRBJ2-4 | TRBV6-1 | 13 | CASSEELLSIQYF
TRBJ2-3 | TRBV30 | 12 | CAWSSVTDTQYF
TRBJ2-1 | TRBV9 | 13 | CASSVDSGGEQFF
TRBJ2-7 | TRBV12-2 | 15 | CASRRKGTGPYEQYF